What follows describes a single TCR beta chain. What it recognizes is unknown. Time point specified: pretreatment peripheral blood. This entry is derived from a study of PD-L1 blockade in urothelial cancer. Study at large: Median T cell yield from blood was about 150,000. The study, taken as a whole, reports: Those with durable benefit had larger increases in tumor-associated blood clones at 3 weeks. Blood TCR clonality below the median before treatment was a predictor of better survival.

The CDR3 length is 16 residues. Germline values: CDR1 LNHDA, CDR2 SQIVND (reference sequence). Trimming cost V 1 base and J 8 bases; bases outside gene matches: 8. Profiled with immunoSEQ multiplex PCR; TCRdb holds only in-frame clones, not every one. The sample has about 45,000 clones; roughly 88% are singletons. V usage is TRBV19 and J usage is TRBJ1-2; 12 nucleotides align to TRBD1. The TCR comes from a donor aged 40 or older with urothelial cancer. The sample in question was PBMCs, obtained around atezolizumab (anti-PD-L1) treatment. CDR3 loop: CASSIVGDRGLRGYTF. CDR3 DNA sequence: TGTGCCAGTAGTATAGTTGGGGACAGGGGGCTTAGGGGCTACACCTTC.